This T cell receptor beta chain came from a study of identical twins. Study results and caveats: The analysis was cross-sectional rather than longitudinal within donors.

A universal primer site arose from template switching, and cDNA bore unique molecular identifiers. MiXCR, run by TCRdb on the 5' RACE reads, gives a single entry per CDR3 protein. The sample lists around 960,000 distinct CDR3 sequences; 9% to 15% were seen once. About this clonotype itself: Antigen specificity is unknown.

This CDR3 region has 19 residues. CDR1 is ENHRY, CDR2 SYGVKD, per germline. J was trimmed by 0 bases and V by 1 base; bases with no gene match: 12. The sample also formed part of further work on yellow fever vaccine responses in identical twins.

The receptor was derived from a young woman in good health. The chain combines TRBV10-3 with TRBJ2-1; 7 bases map to TRBD2. The sequenced material came from PBMCs. CDR3 nucleotide sequence: TGTGCCATCAGTGAGTATAAAGCGGGACGATTCAGCTCCTACAATGAGCAGTTCTTC. Its protein is CAISEYKAGRFSSYNEQFF.